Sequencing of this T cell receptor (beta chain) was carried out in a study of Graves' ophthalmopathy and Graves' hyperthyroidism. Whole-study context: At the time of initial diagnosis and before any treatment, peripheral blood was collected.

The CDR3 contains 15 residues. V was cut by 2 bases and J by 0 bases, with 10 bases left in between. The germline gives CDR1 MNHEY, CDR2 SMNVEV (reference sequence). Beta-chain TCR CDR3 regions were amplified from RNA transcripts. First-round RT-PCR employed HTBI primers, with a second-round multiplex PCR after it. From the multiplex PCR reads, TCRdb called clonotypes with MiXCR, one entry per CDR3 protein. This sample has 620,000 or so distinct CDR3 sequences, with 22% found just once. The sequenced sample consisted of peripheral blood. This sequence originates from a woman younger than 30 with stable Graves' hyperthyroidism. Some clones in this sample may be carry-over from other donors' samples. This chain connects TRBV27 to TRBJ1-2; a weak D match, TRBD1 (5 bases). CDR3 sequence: CASSLRRASNYGYTF. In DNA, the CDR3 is TGTGCCAGCAGTTTACGCAGGGCCTCTAACTATGGCTACACCTTC.